What follows are 14 T cell receptor beta chains derived from one specimen sequenced in a study of tumor-infiltrating lymphocytes in glioblastoma multiforme (dated by TCRdb to 2017 to 2019). Sequencing relied on an Illumina HiSeq 2500. TCRB libraries were constructed from RNA through three rounds of nested multiplex PCR following a modified ARM-PCR protocol with multiple V-beta primers and a C-beta primer. The raw public data were reprocessed by TCRdb itself: fastp quality trimming at Q25, MiXCR clonotype calling, in-frame beta chains only. Every entry covers one CDR3 protein and lists the most common genes and DNA from its rows. The sample yields 12,000 or so distinct CDR3 sequences; roughly 70% were counted once. 29% of the sample is held by the ten biggest clonotypes. Sequencing was carried out using brain tumor tissue. Receptors originate from a male donor with glioblastoma.

This chain uses TRBV12-3 or TRBV12-4 with TRBJ2-7, with D uncertain. The CDR3 covers 14 residues. V dropped 3 bases and J dropped 0 bases, with 9 bases sitting between them. The CDR3 protein is CASSFTGSSYEQYF. CDR3 bases: TGTGCCAGCAGTTTTACGGGTAGCTCCTACGAGCAGTACTTC.

This chain uses TRBV20-1 with TRBJ1-1; D is uncertain. This CDR3 has 13 residues. CDR1 and CDR2 (germline): DFQATT, SNEGSKA (reference sequence). V was trimmed by 2 bases and J by 1 base, leaving 8 bases between them. CDR3 protein: CSARPAGNTEAFF. The CDR3 region has the DNA TGCAGTGCTAGACCGGCCGGGAACACTGAAGCTTTCTTT.

Notes on this clonotype: A read error is likely, as this CDR3 ends without the conserved phenylalanine or tryptophan. The V call is TRBV5-6, the J call TRBJ2-5; TRBD2 aligns across 7 bases. This CDR3 region has 14 residues. Trimming at V came to 3 bases and at J to 4 bases, leaving 6 bases not matched to a gene. Germline-derived CDR1 and CDR2 are SGHDT and YYEEEE. CDR3 residues: CASSSTSARETQYI. DNA of the CDR3: TGTGCCAGCAGCTCCACTAGCGCCCGAGAGACCCAGTACATC.

The chain uses TRBV6-6 and TRBJ2-7; no firm D call. Trimming removed 5 bases at V and 12 bases at J, with 17 bases between. Per the germline V gene, CDR1 is MNHNY and CDR2 is SVGAGI (reference sequence). The CDR3 extends over 12 amino acids. The CDR3 region has the DNA TGTGCCAGCAGTAACACTTACTACGACCTGTACTTC. Translating gives CASSNTYYDLYF.

On this clonotype: The CDR3 carries no conserved terminal phenylalanine or tryptophan, so it likely arises from a read error. The chain couples TRBV6-6 to TRBJ1-2; 8 nucleotides agree with TRBD1. The CDR3 extends over 13 amino acids. Germline assignment: CDR1 MNHNY and CDR2 SVGAGI (reference sequence). Trimming took 5 bases from V and 4 from J; bases not matched to a gene: 3. The CDR3 DNA sequence: TGTGCCAGCAGTACCGGGACAGGCTATGGCTACACCCTC. Protein product: CASSTGTGYGYTL.

This clonotype appeared many times. This may stem from a read error, because a much larger clone lies one nucleotide away. The chain couples TRBV5-1 to TRBJ1-5; either TRBD1 or TRBD2 may fit D (5 bases each). The J call may be in error: the DNA end matches TRBJ2-3 better. The V gene's germline CDR1 is SGHRS and CDR2 YFSETQ. The CDR3 runs to 13 residues. In nucleotides, the CDR3 is TGCGCCAGCAGCCCGAGGGGAAATCAGCCCCAGTATTTT. Protein: CASSPRGNQPQYF.

In regard to this clonotype: One end of the junction fails to match germline, which may point to a read error. The chain couples TRBV12-3 or TRBV12-4 to TRBJ2-5; possibly TRBD1 for D (6 bases). The CDR3 is 13 amino acids. The CDR3: CASSPTGKGTQCF. Written as DNA, the CDR3 is TGTGCCAGCAGCCCGACAGGCAAGGGGACCCAGTGCTTC.

This clonotype has a count of ten or more. The V and J genes are TRBV15 and TRBJ2-2; D call uncertain. Per the germline V gene, CDR1 is LNHNV and CDR2 is YYDKDF (reference sequence). The V end was cut by 5 bases, the J end by 6 bases, with 13 bases between. CDR3 length: 14 amino acids. The CDR3 DNA reads as TGTGCCACCAGCGACCGCCCTTTCGCCGGGGAGCTGTTTTTT. Translating it yields CATSDRPFAGELFF.

Concerning this clonotype itself: One end of the junction fails to match germline, which may point to a read error. The rearrangement joins TRBV12-3 or TRBV12-4 to TRBJ1-2; perhaps TRBD1 as D (5 bases). The CDR3 totals 14 residues. The CDR3: CASRITGTNCGYTF. The CDR3 DNA reads as TGTGCCAGCAGAATTACCGGGACTAACTGTGGCTACACCTTC.

This clonotype is labeled medium-sized. V gene TRBV12-3 or TRBV12-4 combines with J gene TRBJ2-1; 11 positions agree with TRBD2. The V gene end was trimmed by 3 bases and the J gene end by 6 bases; junction bases not matched to a gene: 1. The CDR3 totals 14 residues. CDR3 bases: TGTGCCAGCAGTTTTCTAGCGGGAGGCAATGAGCAGTTCTTC. Its protein product is CASSFLAGGNEQFF.

In its sample, this clonotype was seen many times. The J gene is TRBJ1-2, the V gene TRBV10-2; the D gene is possibly TRBD1 (5 bases). The V end was cut by 5 bases, the J end by 1 base, with 17 bases between. The germline V gene has CDR1 WSHSY and CDR2 SAAADI. The CDR3 is 16 amino acids. DNA of the CDR3: TGCGCCAGCAGTTCCGGGACGGAGACACTTAACTATGGCTACACCTTC. It codes for CASSSGTETLNYGYTF.

This clonotype is labeled as medium-sized (0.01 to 0.1%). The rearrangement joins TRBV28 to TRBJ1-4; D unclear. This CDR3 spans 13 amino acids. Germline V CDR1 and CDR2: MDHEN, SYDVKM. Trimming took off 8 bases at V and 4 bases at J, with 11 bases between the two ends. The CDR3 here is CASLGGSNEKLFF. The CDR3 DNA sequence: TGTGCCAGCCTCGGAGGGAGTAATGAAAAACTGTTTTTT.

This clonotype was detected many times. The chain combines TRBV5-1 with TRBJ1-1; D perhaps matches TRBD1 (6 bases). V was trimmed by 2 bases and J by 6 bases, leaving 14 bases between them. Germline CDR1 is SGHRS and CDR2 is YFSETQ. The CDR3 is made up of 14 amino acids. This chain's CDR3 is CASSLKGGKAEAFF. The DNA of the CDR3 is TGCGCCAGCAGCTTAAAAGGGGGTAAAGCTGAAGCTTTCTTT.

On this clonotype itself: This may be a read error, as it is one base from a much larger clone. The chain links TRBV28 to TRBJ1-1; D perhaps matches TRBD1 (6 bases). V was clipped by 10 bases and J by 0 bases, with 18 bases between them. This CDR3 contains 15 residues. Per germline, CDR1 MDHEN and CDR2 SYDVKM. CDR3 sequence reads: CANTAGGAMNTEAFF. In nucleotides, the CDR3 is TGTGCCAACACCGCCGGGGGGGCTATGAACACTGAAGCTTTCTTT.